The subject of this entry is one T cell receptor (beta chain). Its antigen remains unknown. TCRdb recomputed calls from the 5' RACE reads with MiXCR, one row per CDR3 protein. This table holds around 470,000 distinct CDR3 sequences, over 15% found once. V shed 4 bases and J 8 bases; nucleotides not matched to a gene: 7. The CDR3 has 12 residues. Germline V gene sequence: CDR1 SQVTM, CDR2 ANQGSEA. This specimen belongs to a study of T-cell memory formation after mild COVID-19. Study-wide results and caveats: While clones contracting from day 15 to 85 were balanced between CD4 and CD8, later expanders leaned CD4+.

This sequence was found in an adult woman who had mild COVID-19 (a few samples of this study predate the infection). Cell type and time point are not known. The chain joins TRBV29-1 to TRBJ1-2; 7 nucleotides match TRBD1. Sequencing was done on a sample of PBMCs or a T cell subset sorted from them (not recorded which). CDR3 sequence: CSVVDRVRGYTF. As DNA, the CDR3 is TGCAGCGTTGTAGACAGGGTAAGGGGCTACACCTTC.